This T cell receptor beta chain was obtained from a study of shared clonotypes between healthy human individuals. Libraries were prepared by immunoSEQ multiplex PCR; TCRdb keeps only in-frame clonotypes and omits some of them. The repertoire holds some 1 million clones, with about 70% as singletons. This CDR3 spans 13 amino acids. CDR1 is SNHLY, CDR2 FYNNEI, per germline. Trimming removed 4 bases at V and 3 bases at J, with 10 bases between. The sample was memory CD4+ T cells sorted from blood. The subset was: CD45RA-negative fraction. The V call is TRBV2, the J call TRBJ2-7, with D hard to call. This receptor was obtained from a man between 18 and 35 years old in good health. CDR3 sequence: CASSVAQFYEQYF. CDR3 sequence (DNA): TGTGCCAGCAGTGTGGCGCAGTTCTACGAGCAGTACTTC.